Below, one TCR beta chain is given with its context. The count of this clone is one. What antigen it recognizes has not been identified. Nothing much larger sits one base from this clone, and base qualities are not available. This entry belongs to a study of blood T cell repertoires in COVID-19 (dated by TCRdb to about 2020). The study in broad terms: Samples covering the acute and convalescent phases of COVID-19 were provided by collaborators in the United States, Italy and Spain. The material from the prospective study consisted of cDNA or gDNA derived from T cells, B-cell-depleted T cells, or PBMCs. Deeply sampled blood TCRbeta repertoires from subjects exposed to, actively infected with, or recovered from COVID-19 were included in the dataset. The repertoires were made available in a free public database intended to serve as a resource for research on the immune response to SARS-CoV-2. The samples were drawn from two sources: the first 160 participants of the ongoing ImmuneRACE study, and some 1,300 subjects contributed by 6 global collaborators. A de-identified subject ID, COVID-19 status, age in years and sex were almost always included in the sample metadata. HLA class I and class II types, where available, came from metadata supplied by the sample provider rather than from assay-based typing.

Measured from the cysteine to the phenylalanine, the CDR3 is 16 residues long. The DNA shown is the 48-base CDR3, in frame from base 1. The germline V and J ends show losses of 4 bases and 1 base respectively, and no gene match explains 6 bases of the junction. As encoded in the germline V gene (reference sequence), CDR1 is SEHNR while CDR2 is FQNEAQ. Participants in the prospective study were aged roughly 18 to 100 years, lived in 20 to 30 United States geographic areas, and enrolled through a virtual design. In the prospective study, cohorts were assigned on the basis of participant-reported clinical history obtained from a screening survey and a study questionnaire. Recovered participants in ImmuneRACE Cohort 3 were defined as having two consecutive negative NP/OP PCR tests, clearance from a healthcare professional, or resolution of symptoms. In the prospective study, whole blood, serum and a nasopharyngeal or oropharyngeal swab were collected from each participant by mobile phlebotomists. Prospective study participants could optionally give additional blood draws and questionnaires over an approximately two-month period. Before DNA extraction, prospective study blood samples were shipped either frozen or at room temperature.

The investigation overall reported the following: The quantity of clinical and demographic metadata differed by source and by participant and was supplied without curation.

TCRbeta CDR3 regions were amplified from genomic DNA using the immunoSEQ Assay, a bias-controlled multiplex PCR. In the original analysis: The number of nucleated cells in each sample was estimated by amplification of reference gene primers within the assay. Sequence reads were collapsed and filtered to measure the absolute abundance of every unique TCRbeta CDR3 rearrangement. Productive Simpson clonality was computed per sample as the square root of Simpson's diversity index over productive rearrangements. In its TCRdb copy, this immuneACCESS table keeps in-frame sequences only and misses some clones. Where compared with another copy, unresolved V genes explain less than half of these, and the others have no known cause. The DNA gave D and trimming, while V, J and clone size come from that table. For this sample there are around 200,000 clones; about 88% appear just once. Of the sample, just over 2.5% is held by the ten largest clones.

The sequenced sample was PBMCs or T cells enriched from blood (not recorded which). This receptor was identified in a woman aged 25 to 45 who had recovered from COVID-19. The sequence joins TRBV7-9 to TRBJ1-5, with 8 junctional bases fitting TRBD1. The DNA reads TGTGCCAGCAGCTCCGGACAGGGAGAGAGCAATCAGCCCCAGCATTTT. It translates as CASSSGQGESNQPQHF.